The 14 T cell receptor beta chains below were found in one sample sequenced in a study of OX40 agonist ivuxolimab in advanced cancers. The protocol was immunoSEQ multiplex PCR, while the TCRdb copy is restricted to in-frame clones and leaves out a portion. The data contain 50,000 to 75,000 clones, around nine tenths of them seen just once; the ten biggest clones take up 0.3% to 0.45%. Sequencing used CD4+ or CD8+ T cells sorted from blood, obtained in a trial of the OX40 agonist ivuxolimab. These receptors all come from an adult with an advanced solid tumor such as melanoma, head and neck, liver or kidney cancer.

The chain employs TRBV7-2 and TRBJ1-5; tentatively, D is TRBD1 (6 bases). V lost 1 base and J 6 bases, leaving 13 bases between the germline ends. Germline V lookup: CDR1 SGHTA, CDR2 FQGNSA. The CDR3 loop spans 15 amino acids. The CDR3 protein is CASSLEGRGSQPQHF. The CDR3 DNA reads TGTGCCAGCAGCTTAGAGGGCAGGGGCAGTCAGCCCCAGCATTTT.

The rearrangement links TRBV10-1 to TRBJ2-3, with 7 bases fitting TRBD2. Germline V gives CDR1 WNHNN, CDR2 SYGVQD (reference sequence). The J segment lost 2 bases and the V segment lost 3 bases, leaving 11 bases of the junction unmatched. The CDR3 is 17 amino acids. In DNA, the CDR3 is TGCGCCAGCAGTGATTGTTCGGCTAGCGGATTCACAGATACGCAGTATTTT. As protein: CASSDCSASGFTDTQYF.

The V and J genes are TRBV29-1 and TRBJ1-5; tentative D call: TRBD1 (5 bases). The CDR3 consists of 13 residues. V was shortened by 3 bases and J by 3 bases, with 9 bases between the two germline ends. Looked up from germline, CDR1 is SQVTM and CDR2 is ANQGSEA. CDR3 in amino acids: CSVDGGLNQPQHF. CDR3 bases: TGCAGCGTTGACGGGGGACTCAATCAGCCCCAGCATTTT.

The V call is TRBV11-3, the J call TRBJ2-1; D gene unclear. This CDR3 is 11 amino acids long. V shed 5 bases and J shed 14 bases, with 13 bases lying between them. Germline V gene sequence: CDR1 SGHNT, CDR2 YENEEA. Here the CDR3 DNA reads TGTGCCAGCAGCCTACTGGCTGGTAAGTTCTTC. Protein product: CASSLLAGKFF.

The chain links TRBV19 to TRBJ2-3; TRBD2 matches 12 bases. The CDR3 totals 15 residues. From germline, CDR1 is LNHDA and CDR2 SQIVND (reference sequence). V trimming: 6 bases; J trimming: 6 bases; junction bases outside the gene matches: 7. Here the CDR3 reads CASRTSGGRRDTQYF. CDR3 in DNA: TGTGCCAGTAGGACTAGCGGGGGCCGCCGGGATACGCAGTATTTT.

The CDR3 is CASSEVQPQHF. The CDR3 bases are TGTGCCAGCAGTGAGGTCCAGCCCCAGCATTTT. V is TRBV6-1 and J is TRBJ1-5, with D uncertain. Trimming pared 3 bases from V and 7 bases from J, leaving 4 bases between. This CDR3 has 11 residues. CDR1 and CDR2 from the germline V gene are MNHNS and SASEGT.

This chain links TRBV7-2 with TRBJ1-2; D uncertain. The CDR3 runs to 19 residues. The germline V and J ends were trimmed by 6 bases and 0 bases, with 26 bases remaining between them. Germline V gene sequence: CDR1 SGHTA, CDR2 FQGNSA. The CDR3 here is CASSPRRGNPLLANYGYTF. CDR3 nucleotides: TGTGCCAGCAGTCCAAGGCGAGGAAACCCCCTTTTGGCTAACTATGGCTACACCTTC.

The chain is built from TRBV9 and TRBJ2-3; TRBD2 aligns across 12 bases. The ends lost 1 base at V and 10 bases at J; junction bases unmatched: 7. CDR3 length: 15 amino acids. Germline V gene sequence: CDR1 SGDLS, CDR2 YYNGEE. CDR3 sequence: CASSVRELAGGAQYF. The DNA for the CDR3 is TGTGCCAGCAGCGTACGAGAACTAGCGGGGGGTGCGCAGTATTTT.

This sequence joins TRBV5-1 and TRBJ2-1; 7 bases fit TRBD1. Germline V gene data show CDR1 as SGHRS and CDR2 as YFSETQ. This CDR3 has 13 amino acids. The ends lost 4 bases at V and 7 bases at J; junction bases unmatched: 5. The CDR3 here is CASSPDRLNEQFF. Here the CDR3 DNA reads TGCGCCAGCAGCCCGGACAGGCTGAATGAGCAGTTCTTC.

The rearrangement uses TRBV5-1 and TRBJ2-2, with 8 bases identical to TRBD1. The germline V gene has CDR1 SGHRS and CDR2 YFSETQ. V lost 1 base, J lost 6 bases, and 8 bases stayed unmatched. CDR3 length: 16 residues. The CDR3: CASSLSGRGQAGELFF. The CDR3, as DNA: TGCGCCAGCAGCTTGTCTGGCAGGGGGCAGGCCGGGGAGCTGTTTTTT.

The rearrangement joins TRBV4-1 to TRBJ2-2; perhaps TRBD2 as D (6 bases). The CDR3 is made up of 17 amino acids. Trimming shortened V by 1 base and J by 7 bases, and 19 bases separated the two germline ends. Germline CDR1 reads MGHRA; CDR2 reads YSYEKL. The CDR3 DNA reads TGCGCCAGCAGCCAAGCCCTCAACGGGGGTGCTGGCGGGGAGCTGTTTTTT. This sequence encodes CASSQALNGGAGGELFF.

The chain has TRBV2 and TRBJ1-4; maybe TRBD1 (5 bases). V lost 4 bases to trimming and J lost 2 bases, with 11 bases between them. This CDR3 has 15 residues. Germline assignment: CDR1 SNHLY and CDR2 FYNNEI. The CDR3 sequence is CASSVYGATNEKLFF. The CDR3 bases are TGTGCCAGCAGTGTCTACGGGGCGACTAATGAAAAACTGTTTTTT. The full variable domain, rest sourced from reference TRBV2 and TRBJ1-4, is EPEVTQTPSHQVTQMGQEVILRCVPISNHLYFYWYRQILGQKVEFLVSFYNNEISEKSEIFDDQFSVERPDGSNFTLKIRSTKLEDSAMYFCASSVYGATNEKLFFGSGTQLSVL.

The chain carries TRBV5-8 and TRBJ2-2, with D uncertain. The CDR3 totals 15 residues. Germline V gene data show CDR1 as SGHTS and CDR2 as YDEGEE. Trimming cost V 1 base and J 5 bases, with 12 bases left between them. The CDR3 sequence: CASSLFLSATGELFF. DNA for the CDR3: TGTGCCAGCAGCTTGTTTTTATCGGCGACCGGGGAGCTGTTTTTT.

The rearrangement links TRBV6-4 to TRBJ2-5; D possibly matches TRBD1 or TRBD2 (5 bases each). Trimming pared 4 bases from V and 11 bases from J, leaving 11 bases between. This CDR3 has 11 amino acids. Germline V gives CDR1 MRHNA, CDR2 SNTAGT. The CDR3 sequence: CASSAPEGQYF. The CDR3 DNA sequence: TGTGCCAGCAGTGCCCCTGAGGGGCAGTACTTC.